The 3 T cell receptor beta chains presented below share a single source sample, sequenced in a study of PD-L1 blockade in urothelial cancer. Measured with immunoSEQ multiplex PCR; TCRdb has only the in-frame clones, and not every one. The sample holds about 50,000 clones, 86% seen once. This sample's time point: pretreatment peripheral blood. The source was PBMCs, collected around atezolizumab (anti-PD-L1) treatment. These receptors all stem from a man aged 60 to 69 with urothelial cancer.

This chain connects TRBV30 to TRBJ2-7; 11 bases align to TRBD2. The V gene end was trimmed by 1 base and the J gene end by 6 bases; junction bases not matched to a gene: 2. Germline assignment: CDR1 GTSNPN and CDR2 SVGIG (reference sequence). The CDR3 runs 13 residues. The CDR3 is CAWSAGLAGEQYF. The CDR3 DNA reads as TGTGCCTGGAGTGCCGGACTAGCGGGCGAGCAGTACTTC.

The chain has TRBV4-1 and TRBJ2-7; 8 bases match TRBD2. CDR1 is MGHRA and CDR2 is YSYEKL in the germline V gene. The CDR3 is made up of 16 amino acids. J was trimmed by 0 bases and V by 4 bases; bases with no gene match: 8. The CDR3 DNA is TGCGCCAGCAGCCTTACGCCCGGACTAGCCTCCTACGAGCAGTACTTC. Translation gives CASSLTPGLASYEQYF.

J is TRBJ2-5 and V is TRBV4-2, with TRBD2 matching over 15 bases. Trimming at V came to 1 base and at J to 3 bases, leaving 0 bases not matched to a gene. The CDR3 has 16 amino acids. The germline CDR1 and CDR2 sequences are LGHNA and YNFKEQ. The DNA of the CDR3 is TGTGCCAGCAGCCAAGGGACTAGCGGGGGGGAAGAGACCCAGTACTTC. This translates into CASSQGTSGGEETQYF.